This entry lists 9 T cell receptor beta chains sequenced from one sample in a study of CD8+CD57+ T cells in acquired aplastic anemia. CDR3 and TCR beta VDJ profiling relied on a genomic DNA template. One entry per CDR3 protein results from TCRdb running MiXCR on the reads. The table has under 350,000 distinct CDR3 sequences, roughly half seen once. Sequencing was done on a sample of sorted CD4+, CD8+, or CD8+CD57+ T cells (not recorded which) from PBMCs. The receptors stem from a human donor with severe aplastic anemia or a healthy control (not recorded which).

In its sample, this clonotype was seen many times. This chain links TRBV7-9 with TRBJ1-4, with a possible D match to TRBD1 (5 bases). The germline V gene encodes CDR1 SEHNR and CDR2 FQNEAQ (reference sequence). The CDR3 totals 16 residues. Trimming took 1 base from V and 0 from J, leaving 9 bases between them. CDR3 loop: CASSLGLGATNEKLFF. The CDR3 region has the DNA TGTGCCAGCAGCTTAGGATTGGGGGCAACTAATGAAAAACTGTTTTTT.

This clonotype was counted at least ten times. The genes are TRBV19 and TRBJ1-5; a weak D match, TRBD1 (5 bases). The germline V gene encodes CDR1 LNHDA and CDR2 SQIVND (reference sequence). The CDR3 length is 14 residues. The V gene lost 5 bases and the J gene lost 5 bases, with 13 bases spanning the gap. CDR3 residues: CASSRAGLDQPQHF. CDR3 coding DNA: TGTGCCAGTAGTCGGGCAGGGCTTGATCAGCCCCAGCATTTT.

J is TRBJ1-1 and V is TRBV7-9, with D possibly being TRBD1 (5 bases). V was shortened by 1 base and J by 10 bases, with 13 bases between the two germline ends. CDR1 is SEHNR and CDR2 is FQNEAQ in the germline V gene (reference sequence). This CDR3 spans 13 amino acids. For the CDR3, the DNA is TGTGCCAGCAGCTTAGGTGAGGAGGGGCGAGCTTTCTTT. Translated: CASSLGEEGRAFF.

This clonotype was seen only once. The gene calls are TRBV15 and TRBJ1-1; D remains unclear. The germline V and J ends were trimmed by 0 bases and 7 bases, with 6 bases remaining between them. Looked up from germline, CDR1 is LNHNV and CDR2 is YYDKDF (reference sequence). The CDR3 totals 12 residues. CDR3 in DNA: TGTGCCACCAGCAGAGACGGCAATGAAGCTTTCTTT. Amino acids: CATSRDGNEAFF.

This clonotype was observed once. The chain has TRBV19 and TRBJ2-1; D gene ambiguous. V gave up 3 bases and J gave up 5 bases, with 5 bases separating them. Looked up from germline, CDR1 is LNHDA and CDR2 is SQIVND (reference sequence). This CDR3 contains 12 residues. CDR3 DNA sequence: TGTGCCAGTAGTATTGGGCACAATGAGCAGTTCTTC. Translated: CASSIGHNEQFF.

The genes are TRBV20-1 and TRBJ2-1; 7 nucleotides line up with TRBD2. Germline trimming cut 5 bases from V and 0 bases from J; bases unmatched to any gene: 7. The CDR3 contains 15 residues. Germline V CDR1 and CDR2: DFQATT, SNEGSKA (reference sequence). The CDR3 loop reads CSAALASSSYNEQFF. DNA for the CDR3: TGCAGTGCTGCACTAGCGTCGAGCTCCTACAATGAGCAGTTCTTC.

This clonotype was seen only once. This chain joins TRBV29-1 and TRBJ1-2; 9 bases are shared with TRBD1. Germline loops: CDR1 SQVTM, CDR2 ANQGSEA. CDR3 size: 15 residues. J was trimmed by 0 bases and V by 8 bases; bases with no gene match: 10. The CDR3, as DNA: TGCAGCTTCCGGGACAGGGATCTCCCTAACTATGGCTACACCTTC. Translating gives CSFRDRDLPNYGYTF.

V and J are TRBV7-2 and TRBJ2-7; 10 bases fit TRBD1. V lost 6 bases, J lost 6 bases, and 8 bases stayed unmatched. In germline, CDR1 is SGHTA, CDR2 FQGNSA. This CDR3 region has 14 residues. In DNA form, the CDR3 reads TGTGCCAGCAGACGGGACAGGGGTGGAGGCGAGCAGTACTTC. This gives the protein CASRRDRGGGEQYF.

This clonotype was recorded at least ten times. The chain has TRBV27 and TRBJ1-1; D is perhaps TRBD1 (6 bases). The CDR3 runs to 14 residues. Germline CDR1 and CDR2: MNHEY and SMNVEV (reference sequence). V was pared by 7 bases and J by 0 bases, with 12 bases between. DNA for the CDR3: TGTGCCAGCAAAGGACAGCGACTGAACACTGAAGCTTTCTTT. Protein sequence: CASKGQRLNTEAFF.